The entry below describes one TCR beta chain. The data are from a study of blood T cell repertoires in COVID-19. Study at large: Acute and convalescent COVID-19 samples came from the United States, Italy and Spain. PBMCs, B-cell-depleted T cells, or T cells were the source of the cDNA or gDNA that made up the material.

Participants spanned ages about 18 to 95 years and resided in some 22 US areas. As processed by the authors: Estimation of nucleated cell counts was performed using reference gene primer amplification. The repertoire was sequenced with immunoSEQ multiplex PCR; TCRdb's copy has only in-frame clones and lacks some. The DNA gave D and trimming, while V, J and clone size come from that table. The sample records under 450,000 clones, around 87% being singletons. V gave up 1 base and J gave up 5 bases, with 11 bases separating them. Germline V gene data show CDR1 as SNHLY and CDR2 as FYNNEI. CDR3 length: 14 residues.

The chain couples TRBV2 to TRBJ1-2; D is possibly TRBD1 (6 bases). The TCR was taken from a young man who had recovered from COVID-19. Sequencing was performed on PBMCs or T cells enriched from blood (not recorded which). The CDR3 DNA reads as TGTGCCAGCAGTGAAGATGGCAGGGGATATGGCTACACCTTC. The encoded protein is CASSEDGRGYGYTF.